These 14 T cell receptor beta chains were all obtained from the same sample, sequenced in a study of T cells in Graves' hyperthyroidism and ophthalmopathy. RNA transcripts gave rise to amplified TCR beta CDR3 regions. RT-PCR in the first round (using the HTBI primer set) targeted the TCR CDR3. TCRdb re-called the multiplex PCR reads with MiXCR, one entry per CDR3 protein. The sample lists roughly 570,000 distinct CDR3 sequences, 40% to 55% occurring once. The sample taken for sequencing was peripheral blood or thyroid tissue (not recorded which). The source is a woman younger than 35 with Graves' hyperthyroidism.

This clonotype has at least ten counts. The gene calls are TRBV7-3 and TRBJ1-5; TRBD1 is a possible D gene (5 bases). The CDR3 is 15 residues long. Trimming left V 2 bases short and J 4 bases short, with 12 bases between. Germline-derived CDR1 and CDR2 are SGHTA and FQGTGA. CDR3: CASSLSRETNQPQHF. The DNA of the CDR3 is TGTGCCAGCAGCTTATCCAGGGAAACGAATCAGCCCCAGCATTTT.

The chain uses TRBV18 and TRBJ1-1; possibly TRBD1 for D (5 bases). The germline V gene encodes CDR1 KGHSH and CDR2 LQKENI. The CDR3 is 15 residues long. The ends were cut back, 0 bases at V and 3 bases at J, with 11 bases in the middle. This CDR3 reads CASSPPEGRDTEAFF. In nucleotides, the CDR3 is TGTGCCAGCTCACCACCGGAAGGCAGGGACACTGAAGCTTTCTTT.

This clonotype was picked up many times. The V gene is TRBV12-3 or TRBV12-4, the J gene TRBJ2-5, with D maybe TRBD1 (6 bases). Trimming pared 6 bases from V and 0 bases from J, leaving 11 bases between. The CDR3 extends over 14 amino acids. As DNA, the CDR3 is TGTGCCAGCAGACTCCAGGGGTACCAAGAGACCCAGTACTTC. Translated, it gives CASRLQGYQETQYF.

About this clonotype: Being one base from a much bigger clone, this may be a read error. The V and J genes are TRBV2 and TRBJ1-1; D call uncertain. Trimming removed 2 bases from V and 6 bases from J, with 7 bases in between. This CDR3 contains 12 residues. Germline V gives CDR1 SNHLY, CDR2 FYNNEI. CDR3 protein: CASSEQWAEAFF. In DNA, the CDR3 is TGTGCCAGCAGTGAACAGTGGGCTGAAGCTTTCTTT.

The rearrangement joins TRBV7-9 to TRBJ2-7; D gene uncertain. The CDR3 contains 14 residues. V shed 5 bases and J shed 9 bases, with 20 bases lying between them. Germline lookup yields CDR1 SEHNR and CDR2 FQNEAQ (reference sequence). CDR3 DNA: TGTGCCAGCAGCACCGTCTTGGGCACAGATATGCAGTACTTC. Translated, it gives CASSTVLGTDMQYF.

V is TRBV2 and J is TRBJ1-5; D is possibly TRBD1 (5 bases). The CDR3 consists of 16 residues. The V gene lost 6 bases and the J gene lost 4 bases, with 19 bases spanning the gap. Per the germline V gene, CDR1 is SNHLY and CDR2 is FYNNEI. The CDR3 coding sequence is TGTGCCAGCAGCGGGACGGATATACAAACTAATCAGCCCCAGCATTTT. Protein: CASSGTDIQTNQPQHF.

This chain joins TRBV9 and TRBJ2-2; D uncertain. Trimming took off 3 bases at V and 5 bases at J, with 8 bases between the two ends. In germline, CDR1 is SGDLS, CDR2 YYNGEE. CDR3 length: 13 amino acids. CDR3 region: CASSGDLTGELFF. The CDR3 bases are TGTGCCAGCAGCGGTGACTTAACCGGGGAGCTGTTTTTT.

This clonotype was seen repeatedly, ten times or more. The chain carries TRBV4-1 and TRBJ2-7, with D perhaps TRBD2 (5 bases). The ends were cut back, 1 base at V and 3 bases at J, with 13 bases in the middle. The length of the CDR3 is 15 residues. The germline gives CDR1 MGHRA, CDR2 YSYEKL. In DNA form, the CDR3 reads TGCGCCAGCAGCCAAGGCGGTGCGGGCGGCTACGAGCAGTACTTC. Translated: CASSQGGAGGYEQYF.

This clonotype was counted at least ten times. The chain links TRBV11-2 to TRBJ1-2, with D possibly TRBD1 on 5 matching bases. V lost 5 bases and J lost 6, with 22 bases in between. The CDR3 runs 16 residues. From germline, CDR1 is SGHAT and CDR2 FQNNGV. The CDR3 loop is CASSPLGGGRADGYTF. For the CDR3, the DNA is TGTGCCAGCAGCCCACTCGGTGGAGGCAGGGCCGATGGCTACACCTTC.

This clonotype was counted ten times or more. The chain uses TRBV20-1 and TRBJ2-7; 8 positions match TRBD2. In germline, CDR1 is DFQATT, CDR2 SNEGSKA (reference sequence). The CDR3 length is 12 residues. J gave up 6 bases and V 6 bases, and 7 bases lay outside the gene matches. CDR3: CSAIAGRSEQYF. CDR3 sequence (DNA): TGCAGTGCCATAGCGGGGCGTTCCGAGCAGTACTTC.

The chain carries TRBV5-8 and TRBJ2-5; a weak D match, TRBD2 (5 bases). The CDR3 totals 14 residues. CDR1 is SGHTS and CDR2 is YDEGEE in the germline V gene. Trimming took 4 bases from V and 2 from J, leaving 12 bases between them. DNA for the CDR3: TGTGCCAGCAGCGTAGGTCGGGGACAAGAGACCCAGTACTTC. Translating gives CASSVGRGQETQYF.

The chain couples TRBV2 to TRBJ1-1; TRBD1 matches at 9 bases. There are 15 residues in the CDR3. Trimming removed 5 bases from V and 6 bases from J; junction bases left unmatched: 10. Germline V gene lookup returns CDR1 SNHLY and CDR2 FYNNEI. The CDR3 protein is CASSRDRGTGAEAFF. CDR3 sequence (DNA): TGTGCCAGCAGTCGTGACAGGGGGACTGGGGCTGAAGCTTTCTTT.

The rearrangement uses TRBV4-2 and TRBJ2-1; 8 bases are shared with TRBD2. After removal of 0 bases from V and 0 bases from J, the junction contained 1 base not matched to a gene. The CDR3 is 16 amino acids. Germline-derived CDR1 and CDR2 are LGHNA and YNFKEQ. CDR3 sequence (DNA): TGTGCCAGCAGCCAAGAAACTAGCGGCTCCTACAATGAGCAGTTCTTC. Translated: CASSQETSGSYNEQFF.

V usage is TRBV7-8 and J usage is TRBJ2-2, with D perhaps assigned TRBD1 or TRBD2 (5 bases each). The CDR3 spans 18 residues. The germline gives CDR1 SGHVS, CDR2 FQNEAQ. V dropped 5 bases and J dropped 2 bases, with 21 bases sitting between them. The CDR3 DNA reads as TGTGCCAGCAGCCCGTCGGGACGGACCAGAGCTAACACCGGGGAGCTGTTTTTT. Translated, it gives CASSPSGRTRANTGELFF.